Presented here are 32 T cell receptor beta chains from one specimen sequenced in a study of cytomegalovirus exposure and HLA in healthy donors. This PCR relied on a set of 60 Vbeta primers and 13 Jbeta primers. Produced via immunoSEQ multiplex PCR; TCRdb's table is partial and in-frame only. The data contain 110,000 to 150,000 clones, under 80% of them singletons. Specimen: PBMCs. The receptors shown here come from a man aged 18 to 29 in good health and CMV-seropositive.

A few counts support this clone. The V and J genes are TRBV6-1 and TRBJ1-5; a possible D gene is TRBD1 (6 bases). The V end lost 4 bases, the J end lost 6 bases, and 16 bases lay between the germline ends. This CDR3 has 15 amino acids. Per the germline V gene, CDR1 is MNHNS and CDR2 is SASEGT. In DNA, the CDR3 is TGTGCCAGCAGTGGTCGGTGGGGGCTGGGTCAGCCCCAGCATTTT. This codes for CASSGRWGLGQPQHF.

The chain joins TRBV28 to TRBJ1-1, with D perhaps matching TRBD1 (5 bases). The V end lost 2 bases, the J end lost 1 base, and 17 bases lay between the germline ends. The CDR3 has 17 amino acids. Germline lookup yields CDR1 MDHEN and CDR2 SYDVKM. The CDR3 protein is CASSLRAGGLGNTEAFF. CDR3 sequence (DNA): TGTGCCAGCAGTTTACGGGCGGGGGGACTGGGGAACACTGAAGCTTTCTTT. Based on the CDR3 plus reference TRBV28 and TRBJ1-1, the full variable domain is DVKVTQSSRYLVKRTGEKVFLECVQDMDHENMFWYRQDPGLGLRLIYFSYDVKMKEKGDIPEGYSVSREKKERFSLILESASTNQTSMYLCASSLRAGGLGNTEAFFGQGTRLTVV.

The chain recombines TRBV5-4 with TRBJ1-2; 9 nucleotides line up with TRBD1. The CDR3 consists of 15 residues. Per germline, CDR1 SGHNT and CDR2 YYREEE (reference sequence). With 0 bases clipped from V and 4 bases from J, the junction kept 4 bases outside the gene matches. In nucleotides, the CDR3 is TGTGCCAGCAGCTTGGAGGGGACAGGGCGCTATGGCTACACCTTC. It encodes CASSLEGTGRYGYTF.

A single count supports this clone. CDR3 coding DNA: TGTGCCAGCAGCTTACTCCTAGTCACAAACGGGGGTGAAGCTTTCTTT. This encodes CASSLLLVTNGGEAFF. This chain links TRBV7-3 with TRBJ1-1, with D possibly TRBD1 on 5 matching bases. This CDR3 is 16 amino acids long. Germline V gives CDR1 SGHTA, CDR2 FQGTGA. V was trimmed by 2 bases and J by 7 bases, leaving 20 bases between them.

The chain has TRBV25-1 and TRBJ1-2, with D perhaps matching TRBD1 (5 bases). CDR3 size: 12 residues. The V end lost 5 bases, the J end lost 11 bases, and 15 bases lay between the germline ends. Germline V CDR1 and CDR2: MGHDK, SYGVNS. The CDR3 protein is CASSWGGSGYTF. The CDR3 nucleotides are TGTGCCAGCAGTTGGGGCGGTTCAGGGTACACCTTC.

This rearrangement joins TRBV5-1 to TRBJ1-2, with D possibly matching TRBD1 (6 bases). The CDR3 has 12 residues. Germline CDR1 reads SGHRS; CDR2 reads YFSETQ. The germline V and J ends were trimmed by 4 bases and 4 bases, with 8 bases remaining between them. For the CDR3, the DNA is TGCGCCAGCAGCGGGGACATCTATGGCTACACCTTC. This gives the protein CASSGDIYGYTF.

The V and J genes are TRBV29-1 and TRBJ2-1; D is undetermined. Germline CDR1 reads SQVTM; CDR2 reads ANQGSEA. The V and J ends lost 4 bases and 4 bases respectively, with 8 bases between them. The CDR3 length is 12 residues. For the CDR3, the DNA is TGCAGCGTTGTTGAGAGGTACAATGAGCAGTTCTTC. Residues: CSVVERYNEQFF.

This chain links TRBV11-2 with TRBJ1-6, with TRBD1 matching 10 bases. Germline values: CDR1 SGHAT, CDR2 FQNNGV. V shed 6 bases and J 7 bases; nucleotides not matched to a gene: 6. CDR3 length equals 15 residues. CDR3 sequence (DNA): TGTGCCAGCAGACTACCGGGACAGGGGAATTCACCCCTCCACTTT. Translation gives CASRLPGQGNSPLHF.

The chain recombines TRBV7-3 with TRBJ2-7; TRBD2 agrees at 7 bases. This CDR3 region has 15 residues. V lost 3 bases and J lost 1; bases outside the gene matches: 6. Germline V CDR1 and CDR2: SGHTA, FQGTGA. This CDR3 reads CASSFLSGPSYEQYF. CDR3 bases: TGTGCCAGCAGCTTCCTTAGCGGGCCTTCCTACGAGCAGTACTTC.

The chain links TRBV29-1 to TRBJ1-5; tentative D call: TRBD1 (5 bases). V was shortened by 4 bases and J by 6 bases, with 13 bases between the two germline ends. Germline V CDR1 and CDR2: SQVTM, ANQGSEA. The CDR3 is made up of 13 amino acids. CDR3 nucleotide sequence: TGCAGCGTTGGTGACAGATTAAGTCAGCCCCAGCATTTT. It yields the protein CSVGDRLSQPQHF.

A remark on this clone: At one end the junction does not follow the germline gene, possibly because of a read error. V is TRBV15 and J is TRBJ2-7; TRBD1 might be the D (6 bases). Germline values: CDR1 LNHNV, CDR2 YYDKDF (reference sequence). The CDR3 runs to 15 residues. The CDR3, as DNA: TGTGCCACCAGCAGAGACCAGGGGCCATCCTACGAGCAGTACTTT. It specifies CATSRDQGPSYEQYF. The entire variable domain, with the rest obtained from reference TRBV15 and TRBJ2-7, is as follows: DAMVIQNPRYQVTQFGKPVTLSCSQTLNHNVMYWYQQKSSQAPKLLFHYYDKDFNNEADTPDNFQSRRPNTSFCFLDIRSPGLGDTAMYLCATSRDQGPSYEQYFGPGTRLTVT.

A note on this clone: The junction departs from the called germline gene at one end, perhaps through a read error. J is TRBJ2-1 and V is TRBV28, with D tentatively TRBD2 (5 bases). Germline V gives CDR1 MDHEN, CDR2 SYDVKM. The CDR3 contains 15 residues. For the CDR3, the DNA is TGTGCCAGCACTTTACCACGGGGCTCCTACAATGAGCAGTTCTTC. It yields the protein CASTLPRGSYNEQFF.

About this clone itself: Other nucleotide sequences from this sample produce the same CDR3. The rearrangement joins TRBV6-5 to TRBJ2-7, with D possibly matching TRBD2 (5 bases). Germline V CDR1 and CDR2: MNHEY, SVGAGI. The CDR3 is 13 residues long. V lost 6 bases and J lost 4, with 13 bases in between. The CDR3 coding sequence is TGTGCCAGCAGCCCCCCAACGGGATACGAGCAGTACTTC. Amino acids: CASSPPTGYEQYF.

In this sample, this clone turned up many times. V gene TRBV18 combines with J gene TRBJ2-4; 7 bases are a match to TRBD2. CDR1 is KGHSH and CDR2 is LQKENI in the germline V gene. CDR3 size: 18 residues. The junction had 11 bases not matched to a gene; V was cut back by 2 bases and J by 1 base. CDR3 protein: CASSPESGASLAKNIQYF. The CDR3 DNA sequence: TGTGCCAGCTCACCAGAAAGCGGGGCTTCGCTCGCCAAAAACATTCAGTACTTC.

The V gene is TRBV19, the J gene TRBJ2-1; TRBD1 matches at 7 bases. This CDR3 has 15 amino acids. V dropped 10 bases and J dropped 0; count of bases not matched to a gene: 9. CDR1 and CDR2 (germline): LNHDA, SQIVND (reference sequence). CDR3 nucleotide sequence: TGTGCCACATCGAGGGGGCTAGACTCCTACAATGAGCAGTTCTTC. This sequence encodes CATSRGLDSYNEQFF.

This rearrangement joins TRBV2 to TRBJ2-5, with 7 bases that match TRBD2. The tail of the sequence fits TRBJ2-7 better, so the J call may be wrong. Germline CDR1 is SNHLY and CDR2 is FYNNEI. This CDR3 spans 15 amino acids. The CDR3 here is CASSESGRARGEQYF. CDR3 in DNA: TGTGCCAGCAGTGAAAGTGGGAGGGCCCGGGGCGAGCAGTACTTC.

This clone was counted once. This chain connects TRBV7-3 to TRBJ2-1; a weak D match, TRBD1 (6 bases). V lost 3 bases and J 12 bases, leaving 12 bases between the germline ends. The CDR3 length is 12 residues. The germline V gene has CDR1 SGHTA and CDR2 FQGTGA. The CDR3 here is CASSFSGTRQFF. CDR3 DNA sequence: TGTGCCAGCAGCTTTAGTGGGACAAGGCAGTTCTTC.

V and J are TRBV4-3 and TRBJ1-4, with TRBD1 identical over 9 bases. Germline values: CDR1 LGHNA, CDR2 YSLEER. The V and J ends lost 1 base and 4 bases, in that order; junction bases with no gene match: 1. The CDR3 extends over 15 amino acids. CDR3: CASSQGDRDNEKLFF. DNA of the CDR3: TGCGCCAGCAGCCAAGGGGACAGGGATAATGAAAAACTGTTTTTT.

As DNA, the CDR3 is TGTGCCATCAGTGAGGGGACTAGCGGGATGGTGGGCACAGATACGCAGTATTTT. This translates into CAISEGTSGMVGTDTQYF. J is TRBJ2-3 and V is TRBV10-3; 13 nucleotides agree with TRBD2. The junction had 6 bases not matched to a gene; V was cut back by 2 bases and J by 1 base. The CDR3 loop spans 18 amino acids. Germline CDR1 reads ENHRY; CDR2 reads SYGVKD.

The chain employs TRBV6-1 and TRBJ2-1, with 9 positions matching TRBD2. V shed 8 bases, J shed 2 bases, and the junction held 4 bases outside the gene matches. The V gene's germline CDR1 is MNHNS and CDR2 SASEGT. This CDR3 spans 14 amino acids. This chain's CDR3 is CASDAGGTYNEQFF. CDR3 sequence (DNA): TGTGCCAGCGATGCGGGGGGGACCTACAATGAGCAGTTCTTC.

The chain joins TRBV4-1 to TRBJ2-7, with a weak D call TRBD2 (5 bases). Germline V gene lookup returns CDR1 MGHRA and CDR2 YSYEKL. V lost 0 bases and J 0 bases, leaving 18 bases between the germline ends. The CDR3 runs 18 residues. The CDR3 sequence: CASSQEEAGNVVSYEQYF. The CDR3 coding sequence is TGCGCCAGCAGCCAAGAGGAGGCCGGGAATGTCGTCTCCTACGAGCAGTACTTC.

The chain uses TRBV25-1 and TRBJ2-7; D is perhaps TRBD1 (6 bases). In germline, CDR1 is MGHDK, CDR2 SYGVNS. This CDR3 has 13 amino acids. The ends were cut back, 3 bases at V and 6 bases at J, with 12 bases in the middle. In nucleotides, the CDR3 is TGTGCCAGCAGTGATGCAGGGGCCCGCGAGCAGTACTTC. Amino acid sequence: CASSDAGAREQYF.

This chain connects TRBV14 to TRBJ2-3, with 7 bases fitting TRBD2. The V and J ends lost 0 bases and 6 bases, in that order; junction bases with no gene match: 6. Germline V gives CDR1 SGHDN, CDR2 FVKESK. The CDR3 spans 15 residues. The CDR3 nucleotides read TGTGCCAGCAGCCAAGATTGGACTAGAAGGGATACGCAGTATTTT. Protein: CASSQDWTRRDTQYF. Filled out from reference TRBV14 and TRBJ2-3, the complete variable domain reads EAGVTQFPSHSVIEKGQTVTLRCDPISGHDNLYWYRRVMGKEIKFLLHFVKESKQDESGMPNNRFLAERTGGTYSTLKVQPAELEDSGVYFCASSQDWTRRDTQYFGPGTRLTVL.

This clone was recorded only once. This rearrangement joins TRBV19 to TRBJ1-5, with a possible D match to TRBD1 (6 bases). The CDR3 has 15 amino acids. The germline gives CDR1 LNHDA, CDR2 SQIVND (reference sequence). V was trimmed by 3 bases and J by 6 bases, leaving 15 bases between them. The CDR3 DNA reads TGTGCCAGTAGTATTTCCGGGACACGCAGTCAGCCCCAGCATTTT. Translating it yields CASSISGTRSQPQHF. Full variable domain (missing parts from reference TRBV19 and TRBJ1-5): DGGITQSPKYLFRKEGQNVTLSCEQNLNHDAMYWYRQDPGQGLRLIYYSQIVNDFQKGDIAEGYSVSREKKESFPLTVTSAQKNPTAFYLCASSISGTRSQPQHFGDGTRLSIL.

A few counts support this clone. The rearrangement uses TRBV19 and TRBJ2-2, with 7 bases aligning to TRBD2. V was clipped by 9 bases and J by 7 bases; unmatched bases: 14. This CDR3 region has 15 residues. Germline lookup yields CDR1 LNHDA and CDR2 SQIVND (reference sequence). Written as DNA, the CDR3 is TGTGCCAGCCACAAGCGGGGTGTTAGTGTCGGGGAGCTGTTTTTT. Translating it yields CASHKRGVSVGELFF.

The CDR3 region has the DNA TGTGCCAGCTCCCAGAGCGGGAACACTGAAGCTTTCTTT. Translation: CASSQSGNTEAFF. The gene calls are TRBV18 and TRBJ1-1; no clear D gene. The germline gives CDR1 KGHSH, CDR2 LQKENI. With 6 bases removed from V and 1 base from J, the gap between germline ends came to 9 bases. This CDR3 spans 13 amino acids.

About this clone itself: Other DNA sequences in the same sample also yield this CDR3. The CDR3 DNA is TGTGCCAGCAGTACCGGAACAGGGGACACTGAAGCTTTCTTT. Translating gives CASSTGTGDTEAFF. This chain connects TRBV28 to TRBJ1-1, with 7 nucleotides matching TRBD1. The CDR3 extends over 14 amino acids. The J segment lost 3 bases and the V segment lost 5 bases, leaving 6 bases of the junction unmatched. In germline, CDR1 is MDHEN, CDR2 SYDVKM.

The chain recombines TRBV28 with TRBJ2-1; 7 bases are a match to TRBD2. V trimming: 9 bases; J trimming: 1 base; junction bases outside the gene matches: 9. The CDR3 totals 15 residues. Germline CDR1 MDHEN, CDR2 SYDVKM. In DNA, the CDR3 is TGTGCCAGTAGACTAGCTGTTCGGTCCTACAATGAGCAGTTCTTC. It specifies CASRLAVRSYNEQFF.

The V and J genes are TRBV27 and TRBJ2-7; 11 bases line up with TRBD2. V shed 0 bases, J shed 4 bases, and the junction held 2 bases outside the gene matches. CDR1 is MNHEY and CDR2 is SMNVEV in the germline V gene (reference sequence). The CDR3 totals 15 residues. The CDR3 sequence is CASSLSIAGGYEQYF. The CDR3 nucleotides are TGTGCCAGCAGTTTATCGATAGCGGGAGGGTACGAGCAGTACTTC.

The rearrangement links TRBV19 to TRBJ1-1; the D is unclear. Deletions cut 2 bases from V and 1 base from J, with 11 bases between. The CDR3 has 15 residues. The germline CDR1 and CDR2 sequences are LNHDA and SQIVND (reference sequence). The CDR3 DNA reads as TGTGCCAGTAGTATACCACAGTTGGCGAACACTGAAGCTTTCTTT. Translated: CASSIPQLANTEAFF.

The J gene is TRBJ2-7, the V gene TRBV28, with unresolved D. Trimming pared 2 bases from V and 2 bases from J, leaving 4 bases between. This CDR3 contains 12 residues. Germline CDR1 and CDR2: MDHEN and SYDVKM. Written as DNA, the CDR3 is TGTGCCAGCAGTTTAGCGGCCTACGAGCAGTACTTC. It is translated as CASSLAAYEQYF.

The chain recombines TRBV7-8 with TRBJ2-3; D is unclear. V lost 6 bases to trimming and J lost 7 bases, with 23 bases between them. In germline, CDR1 is SGHVS, CDR2 FQNEAQ. The CDR3 sequence is 16 residues long. The CDR3 region has the DNA TGTGCCAGCAGACCTACCGGGTCCTTGCTTCCTAATACGCAGTATTTT. Translating it yields CASRPTGSLLPNTQYF.